The clone carrying this T cell receptor (beta chain) was counted a few times. Participants, about 18 to 90 years old, spanned approximately 26 US areas. Here immunoSEQ multiplex PCR was the method, and the copy in TCRdb shows in-frame clones only, minus some. The sample includes some 150,000 clones, just under 85% of them seen just once. The data belong to a study of blood T cell repertoires in COVID-19. This CDR3 has 16 residues. Germline CDR1 and CDR2: SGHRS and YFSETQ. V lost 0 bases to trimming and J lost 0 bases, with 7 bases between them. Sequencing used PBMCs or T cells enriched from blood (not recorded which). This receptor was taken from a middle-aged man who had recovered from COVID-19. The chain links TRBV5-1 to TRBJ2-6; the D is unclear. CDR3 amino acids: CASSLAGDSGANVLTF. As DNA, the CDR3 is TGCGCCAGCAGCTTGGCCGGAGACTCTGGGGCCAACGTCCTGACTTTC.